This T cell receptor beta chain is drawn from a study of blood T cells in healthy people across ages. The second PCR ran about 7 to 12 cycles with a sample-barcoded 5' primer and J-beta primers. MiXCR was run by TCRdb on the 5' RACE reads, yielding one entry per CDR3 protein. There are some 1.5 million distinct CDR3 sequences in the sample; approximately 30% occur only once, and 6.5% to 8.5% lies in the top ten. There are many counts of this clonotype. The clonotype originates from a woman between 25 and 40 years old in good health. The sequencing sample was made of blood.

CDR3 sequence reads: CASRSGSYNEQFF. In nucleotides, the CDR3 is TGCGCCAGCAGGAGCGGCTCCTACAATGAGCAGTTCTTC. This chain connects TRBV5-1 to TRBJ2-1; the D gene is possibly TRBD2 (5 bases). With 5 bases removed from V and 0 bases from J, the gap between germline ends came to 6 bases. This CDR3 is 13 amino acids long. The V gene's germline CDR1 is SGHRS and CDR2 YFSETQ.